The present T cell receptor (beta chain) was sequenced within a study of shared clonotypes between healthy human individuals. Study information: Per donor, three plates held CD4 naive cells, three held CD4 memory, two held CD8 naive and one held CD8 memory.

Here immunoSEQ multiplex PCR was the method, and the copy in TCRdb shows in-frame clones only, minus some. Of 1 million to 1.3 million clones in the sample, approximately 80% were seen once. V lost 4 bases and J 0 bases, leaving 6 bases between the germline ends. CDR3 size: 13 residues. Germline assignment: CDR1 SEHNR and CDR2 FQNEAQ (reference sequence). The chain uses TRBV7-9 and TRBJ1-1; no clear D gene. The TCR originated in a man aged 18 to 35 in good health. Some clones in this sample may be carry-over from other donors' samples. Sequenced sample: memory CD4+ T cells from PBMCs. Indicated subset: CD45RA-negative fraction. The CDR3 DNA reads TGTGCCAGCAGCTATGCGGTGAACACTGAAGCTTTCTTT. Translation gives CASSYAVNTEAFF.